These T cell receptor beta chains were read from a single sample in a study of PD-1 blockade in classical Hodgkin lymphoma. TCRdb keeps only in-frame clones here, not all; method: immunoSEQ multiplex PCR. The table has roughly 100,000 clones, roughly nine tenths seen once. Sequences were derived from peripheral blood mononuclear cells (PBMCs), sampled before the fourth cycle of nivolumab. These receptors were taken from a human donor with classical Hodgkin lymphoma. Each CDR3 is given with its conserved first and last residue. Each record gives: V gene, CDR3 length, J gene, CDR3 protein.

V gene: TRBV5-4
CDR3 length: 13
J gene: TRBJ2-3
CDR3 protein: CASSQDRGGTQYF

V gene: TRBV11-2
CDR3 length: 15
J gene: TRBJ1-1
CDR3 protein: CASSLEGGVGEEAFF

V gene: TRBV19
CDR3 length: 15
J gene: TRBJ2-7
CDR3 protein: CASSIGTSGSSEQYF

V gene: TRBV12-5
CDR3 length: 12
J gene: TRBJ1-2
CDR3 protein: CASGLPLQIPTF

V gene: TRBV6-6
CDR3 length: 15
J gene: TRBJ1-5
CDR3 protein: CASSYFGTGDQPQHF

V gene: TRBV7-2
CDR3 length: 14
J gene: TRBJ2-7
CDR3 protein: CASSLNRGPYEQYF

V gene: TRBV30
CDR3 length: 15
J gene: TRBJ2-1
CDR3 protein: CAWIPSGPPYNEQFF

V gene: TRBV9
CDR3 length: 18
J gene: TRBJ1-2
CDR3 protein: CASSVSAKPRVPVYGYTF

V gene: TRBV28
CDR3 length: 15
J gene: TRBJ2-7
CDR3 protein: CASSPAASGLYEQYF

V gene: TRBV28
CDR3 length: 15
J gene: TRBJ1-2
CDR3 protein: CASSLLGQQGDGYTF

V gene: TRBV20-1
CDR3 length: 11
J gene: TRBJ1-1
CDR3 protein: CSDGTDHIAFF

V gene: TRBV7-9
CDR3 length: 16
J gene: TRBJ2-7
CDR3 protein: CASSFSSSGDSYEQYF

V gene: TRBV4-1
CDR3 length: 15
J gene: TRBJ2-7
CDR3 protein: CASSQDFGLSYEQYF

V gene: TRBV30
CDR3 length: 15
J gene: TRBJ1-2
CDR3 protein: CAWNKAGFRNYGYTF

V gene: TRBV19
CDR3 length: 16
J gene: TRBJ1-3
CDR3 protein: CASSRSQGLPGNTIYF

V gene: TRBV7-2
CDR3 length: 16
J gene: TRBJ1-5
CDR3 protein: CASSLGGRGGDQPQHF

V gene: TRBV4-2
CDR3 length: 14
J gene: TRBJ2-1
CDR3 protein: CASTMAGEWNEQFF

V gene: TRBV28
CDR3 length: 14
J gene: TRBJ2-1
CDR3 protein: CASSLWGYDNEQFF

V gene: TRBV27
CDR3 length: 12
J gene: TRBJ2-2
CDR3 protein: CASSSNTGELFF

V gene: TRBV6-4
CDR3 length: 17
J gene: TRBJ2-6
CDR3 protein: CASSVIASLSGANVLTF

V gene: TRBV4-1
CDR3 length: 17
J gene: TRBJ2-7
CDR3 protein: CASSQEKGHGGPYEQYF

V gene: TRBV7-9
CDR3 length: 15
J gene: TRBJ2-3
CDR3 protein: CASSRGGRGTDTQYF

V gene: TRBV19
CDR3 length: 15
J gene: TRBJ1-2
CDR3 protein: CASSGDRATNYGYTF

V gene: TRBV6-1
CDR3 length: 15
J gene: TRBJ2-3
CDR3 protein: CASSLAGAGTDTQYF

V gene: TRBV10-2
CDR3 length: 13
J gene: TRBJ2-3
CDR3 protein: CASTDGRPDTQYF

V gene: TRBV29-1
CDR3 length: 14
J gene: TRBJ2-2
CDR3 protein: CSVTSGRFSGELFF

V gene: TRBV30
CDR3 length: 14
J gene: TRBJ2-5
CDR3 protein: CAWGLGGRGETQYF

V gene: TRBV25-1
CDR3 length: 14
J gene: TRBJ1-2
CDR3 protein: CASSEWDRAYGYTF

V gene: TRBV11-2
CDR3 length: 17
J gene: TRBJ2-3
CDR3 protein: CASSLAGSPYITDTQYF

V gene: TRBV19
CDR3 length: 13
J gene: TRBJ1-1
CDR3 protein: CASSIDRRSEAFF

V gene: TRBV27
CDR3 length: 13
J gene: TRBJ1-2
CDR3 protein: CASSRTRNYGYTF

V gene: TRBV13
CDR3 length: 16
J gene: TRBJ2-7
CDR3 protein: CASSLVGGSLSYEQYF

V gene: TRBV29-1
CDR3 length: 13
J gene: TRBJ2-3
CDR3 protein: CSADAGTGYTQYF

V gene: TRBV4-3
CDR3 length: 13
J gene: TRBJ1-2
CDR3 protein: CASSRTVDYGYTF

V gene: TRBV10-3
CDR3 length: 13
J gene: TRBJ1-2
CDR3 protein: CAITAGTNYGYTF

V gene: TRBV19
CDR3 length: 14
J gene: TRBJ2-1
CDR3 protein: CASSTQTGDNEQFF

V gene: TRBV10-2
CDR3 length: 14
J gene: TRBJ1-1
CDR3 protein: CASRGTVMNTEAFF

V gene: TRBV11-2
CDR3 length: 17
J gene: TRBJ2-1
CDR3 protein: CASSSTRTSGRRNEQFF

V gene: TRBV6-1
CDR3 length: 14
J gene: TRBJ2-2
CDR3 protein: CASNRGQGAGELFF

V gene: TRBV4-1
CDR3 length: 15
J gene: TRBJ1-2
CDR3 protein: CASNPPGQGAYGYTF

V gene: TRBV7-9
CDR3 length: 12
J gene: TRBJ2-1
CDR3 protein: CASSLGDNEQFF

V gene: TRBV6-5
CDR3 length: 14
J gene: TRBJ2-1
CDR3 protein: CASSPRSSGNEQFF

V gene: TRBV6-1
CDR3 length: 18
J gene: TRBJ2-4
CDR3 protein: CASSERRAGGRVKNIQYF

V gene: TRBV7-2
CDR3 length: 14
J gene: TRBJ2-7
CDR3 protein: CASSLDGSWYEQYF

V gene: TRBV30
CDR3 length: 12
J gene: TRBJ1-2
CDR3 protein: CAYPKANYGYTF

V gene: TRBV7-2
CDR3 length: 14
J gene: TRBJ2-7
CDR3 protein: CASSFLAGGDEQYF

V gene: TRBV4-2
CDR3 length: 15
J gene: TRBJ2-7
CDR3 protein: CASSQERGSSYEQYF

V gene: TRBV4-3
CDR3 length: 15
J gene: TRBJ1-4
CDR3 protein: CASSQDGRSNEKLFF

V gene: TRBV18
CDR3 length: 14
J gene: TRBJ1-5
CDR3 protein: CASSPTGGYQPQHF

V gene: TRBV5-4
CDR3 length: 12
J gene: TRBJ2-5
CDR3 protein: CASSLVATHQYF

V gene: TRBV4-1
CDR3 length: 18
J gene: TRBJ2-2
CDR3 protein: CASSQSALGALNTGELFF

V gene: TRBV2
CDR3 length: 15
J gene: TRBJ2-2
CDR3 protein: CASGLAARKTGELFF

V gene: TRBV9
CDR3 length: 15
J gene: TRBJ2-1
CDR3 protein: CASSVGETGLGEQFF

V gene: TRBV2
CDR3 length: 16
J gene: TRBJ2-3
CDR3 protein: CASSEVAGLSRDTQYF